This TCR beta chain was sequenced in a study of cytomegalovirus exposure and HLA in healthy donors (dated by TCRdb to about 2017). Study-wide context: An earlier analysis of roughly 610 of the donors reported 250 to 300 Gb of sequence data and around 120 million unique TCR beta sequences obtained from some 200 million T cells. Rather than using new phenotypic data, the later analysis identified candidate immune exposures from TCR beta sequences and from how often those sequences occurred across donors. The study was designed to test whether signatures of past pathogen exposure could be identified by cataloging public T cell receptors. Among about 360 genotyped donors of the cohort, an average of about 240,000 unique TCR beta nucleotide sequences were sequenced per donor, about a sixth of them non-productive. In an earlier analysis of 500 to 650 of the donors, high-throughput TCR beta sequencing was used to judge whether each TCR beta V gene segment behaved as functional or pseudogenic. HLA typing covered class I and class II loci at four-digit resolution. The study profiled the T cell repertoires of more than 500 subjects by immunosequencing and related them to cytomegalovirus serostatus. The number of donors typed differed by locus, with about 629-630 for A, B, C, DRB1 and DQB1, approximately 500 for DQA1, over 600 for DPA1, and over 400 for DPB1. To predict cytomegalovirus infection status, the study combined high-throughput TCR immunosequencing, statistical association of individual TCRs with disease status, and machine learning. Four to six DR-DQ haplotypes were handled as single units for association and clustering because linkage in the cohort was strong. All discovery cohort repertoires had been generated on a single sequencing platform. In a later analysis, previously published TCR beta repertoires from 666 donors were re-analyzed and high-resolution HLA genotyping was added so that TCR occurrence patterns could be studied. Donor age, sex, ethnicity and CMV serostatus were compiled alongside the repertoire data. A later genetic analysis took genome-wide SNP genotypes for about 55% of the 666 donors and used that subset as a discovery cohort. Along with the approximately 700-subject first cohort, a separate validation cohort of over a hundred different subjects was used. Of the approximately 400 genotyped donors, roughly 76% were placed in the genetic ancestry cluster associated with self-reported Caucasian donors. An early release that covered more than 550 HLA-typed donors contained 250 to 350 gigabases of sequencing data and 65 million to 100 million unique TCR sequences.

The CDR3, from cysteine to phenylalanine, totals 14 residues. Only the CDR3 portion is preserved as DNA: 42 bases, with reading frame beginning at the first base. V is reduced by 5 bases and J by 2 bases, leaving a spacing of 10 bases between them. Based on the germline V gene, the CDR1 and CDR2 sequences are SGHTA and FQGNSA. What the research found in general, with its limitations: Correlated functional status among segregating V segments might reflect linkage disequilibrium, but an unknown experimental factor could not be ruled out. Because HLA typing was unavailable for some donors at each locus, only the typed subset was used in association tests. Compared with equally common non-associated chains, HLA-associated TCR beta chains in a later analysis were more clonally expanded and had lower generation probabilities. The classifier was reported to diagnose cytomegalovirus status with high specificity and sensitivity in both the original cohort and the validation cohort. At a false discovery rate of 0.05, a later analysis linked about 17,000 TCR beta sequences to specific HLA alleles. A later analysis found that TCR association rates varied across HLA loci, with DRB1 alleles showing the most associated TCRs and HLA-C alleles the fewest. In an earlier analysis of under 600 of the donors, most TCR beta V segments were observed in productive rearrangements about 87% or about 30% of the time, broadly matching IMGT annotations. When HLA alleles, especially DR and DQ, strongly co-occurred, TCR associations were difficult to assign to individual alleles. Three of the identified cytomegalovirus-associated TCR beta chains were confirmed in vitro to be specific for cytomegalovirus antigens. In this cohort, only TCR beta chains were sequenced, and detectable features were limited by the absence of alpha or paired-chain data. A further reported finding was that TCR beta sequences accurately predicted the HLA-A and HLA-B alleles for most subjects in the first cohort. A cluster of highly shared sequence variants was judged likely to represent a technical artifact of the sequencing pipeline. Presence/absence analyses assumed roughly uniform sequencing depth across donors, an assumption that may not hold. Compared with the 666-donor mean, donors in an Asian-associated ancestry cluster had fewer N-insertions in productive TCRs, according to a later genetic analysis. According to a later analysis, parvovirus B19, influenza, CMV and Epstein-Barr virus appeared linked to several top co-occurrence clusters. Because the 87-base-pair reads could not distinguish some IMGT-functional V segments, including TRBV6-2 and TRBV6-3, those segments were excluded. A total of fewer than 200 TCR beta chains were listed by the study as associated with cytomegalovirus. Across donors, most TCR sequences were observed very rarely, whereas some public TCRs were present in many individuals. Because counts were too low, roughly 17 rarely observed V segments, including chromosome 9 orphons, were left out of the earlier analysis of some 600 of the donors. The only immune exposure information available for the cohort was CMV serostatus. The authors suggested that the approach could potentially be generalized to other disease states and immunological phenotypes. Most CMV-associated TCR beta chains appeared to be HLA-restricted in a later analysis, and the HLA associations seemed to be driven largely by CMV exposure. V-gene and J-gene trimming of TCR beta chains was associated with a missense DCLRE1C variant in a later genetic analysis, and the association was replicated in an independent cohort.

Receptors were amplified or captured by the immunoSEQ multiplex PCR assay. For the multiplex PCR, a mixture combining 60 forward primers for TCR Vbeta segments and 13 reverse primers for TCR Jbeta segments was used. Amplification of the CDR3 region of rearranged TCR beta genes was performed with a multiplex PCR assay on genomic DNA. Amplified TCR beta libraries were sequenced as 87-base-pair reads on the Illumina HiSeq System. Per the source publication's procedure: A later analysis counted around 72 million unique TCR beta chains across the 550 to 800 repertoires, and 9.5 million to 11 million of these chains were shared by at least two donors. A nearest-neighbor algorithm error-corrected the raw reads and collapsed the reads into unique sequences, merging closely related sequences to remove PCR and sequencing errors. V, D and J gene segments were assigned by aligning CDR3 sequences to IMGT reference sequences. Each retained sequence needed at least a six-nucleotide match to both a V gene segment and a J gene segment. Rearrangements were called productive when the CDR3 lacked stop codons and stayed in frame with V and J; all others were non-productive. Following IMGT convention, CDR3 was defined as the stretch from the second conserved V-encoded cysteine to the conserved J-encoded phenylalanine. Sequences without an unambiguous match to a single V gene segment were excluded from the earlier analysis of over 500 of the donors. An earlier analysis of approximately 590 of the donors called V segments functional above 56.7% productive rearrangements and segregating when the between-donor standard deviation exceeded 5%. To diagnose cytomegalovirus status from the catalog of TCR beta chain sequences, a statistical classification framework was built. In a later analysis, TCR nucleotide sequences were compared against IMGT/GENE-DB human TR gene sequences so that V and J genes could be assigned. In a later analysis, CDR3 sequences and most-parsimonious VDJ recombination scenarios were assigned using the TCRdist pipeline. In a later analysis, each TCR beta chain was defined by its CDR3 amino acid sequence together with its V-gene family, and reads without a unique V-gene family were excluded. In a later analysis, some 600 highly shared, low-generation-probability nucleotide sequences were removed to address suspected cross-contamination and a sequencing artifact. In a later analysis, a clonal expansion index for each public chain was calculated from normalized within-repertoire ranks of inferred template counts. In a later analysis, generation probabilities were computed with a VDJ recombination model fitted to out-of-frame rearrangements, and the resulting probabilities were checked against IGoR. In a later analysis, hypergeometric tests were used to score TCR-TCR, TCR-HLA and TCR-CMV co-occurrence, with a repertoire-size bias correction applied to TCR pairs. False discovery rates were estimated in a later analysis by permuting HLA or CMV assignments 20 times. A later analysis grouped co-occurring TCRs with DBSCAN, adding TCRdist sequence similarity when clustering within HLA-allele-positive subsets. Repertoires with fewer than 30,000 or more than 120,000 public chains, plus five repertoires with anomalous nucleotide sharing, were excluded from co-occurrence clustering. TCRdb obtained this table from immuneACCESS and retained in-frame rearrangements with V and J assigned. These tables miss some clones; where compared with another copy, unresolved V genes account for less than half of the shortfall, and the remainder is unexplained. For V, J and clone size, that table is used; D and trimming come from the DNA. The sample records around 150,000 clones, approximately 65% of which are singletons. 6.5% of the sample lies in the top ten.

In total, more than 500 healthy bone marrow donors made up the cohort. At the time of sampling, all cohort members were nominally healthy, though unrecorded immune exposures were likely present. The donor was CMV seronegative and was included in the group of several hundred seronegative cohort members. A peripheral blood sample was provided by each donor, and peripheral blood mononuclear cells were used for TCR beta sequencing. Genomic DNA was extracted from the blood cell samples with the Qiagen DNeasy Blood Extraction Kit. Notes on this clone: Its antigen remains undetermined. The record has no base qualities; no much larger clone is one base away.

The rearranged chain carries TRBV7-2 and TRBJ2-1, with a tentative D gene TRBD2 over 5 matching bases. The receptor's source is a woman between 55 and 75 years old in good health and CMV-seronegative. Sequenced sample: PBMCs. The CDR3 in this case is CASSRLGAYNEQFF. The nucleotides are TGTGCCAGCAGCCGCTTGGGAGCCTACAATGAGCAGTTCTTC.